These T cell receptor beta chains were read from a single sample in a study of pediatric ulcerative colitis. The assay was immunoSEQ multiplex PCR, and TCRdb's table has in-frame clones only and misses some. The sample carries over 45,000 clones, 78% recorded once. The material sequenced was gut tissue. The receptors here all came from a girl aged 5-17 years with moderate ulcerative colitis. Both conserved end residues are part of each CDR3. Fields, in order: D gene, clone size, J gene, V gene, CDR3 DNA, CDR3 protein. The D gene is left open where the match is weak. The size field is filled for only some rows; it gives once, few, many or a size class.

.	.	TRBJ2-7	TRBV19	TGTGCCAGTACCAACACTCATCTAGCCAAACCTGGGGGAAAGTACTTC	CASTNTHLAKPGGKYF
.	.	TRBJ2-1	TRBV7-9	TGTGCCAGCAGCCAGGGATTATACAATGAGCAGTTCTTC	CASSQGLYNEQFF
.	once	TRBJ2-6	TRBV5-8	TGTGCCAGCAGCTTCACGGGGCGCAGGTCTGGGGCCAACGTCCTGACTTTC	CASSFTGRRSGANVLTF
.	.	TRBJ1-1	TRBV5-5	TGTGCCAGCAGCTTGCTTTTGGCAGGAGGGGGTGACACTGAAGCTTTCTTT	CASSLLLAGGGDTEAFF
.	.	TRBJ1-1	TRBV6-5	TGTGCCAGCAGTTACTCTGGGAAAGCTTTCTTT	CASSYSGKAFF
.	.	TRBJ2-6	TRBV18	TGTGCCAGCTCACCAGGGGCGGGCTTCCCCTCTGGGGCCAACGTCCTGACTTTC	CASSPGAGFPSGANVLTF
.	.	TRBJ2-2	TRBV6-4	TGTGCCAGCAGCCTGGGACTGGACACCGGGGAGCTGTTTTTT	CASSLGLDTGELFF
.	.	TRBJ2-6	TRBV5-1	TGCGCCAGCAGCTTGGAGGGGCAGTCCGGGGCCAACGTCCTGACTTTC	CASSLEGQSGANVLTF
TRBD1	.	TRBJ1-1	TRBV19	TGTGCCAGTAGTAGGGGAACAGGGGGCAGGGAGAACACTGAAGCTTTCTTT	CASSRGTGGRENTEAFF
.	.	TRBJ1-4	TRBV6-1	TGTGCCAGCAGTGAATGGGGCACAGTGAATGAAAAACTGTTTTTT	CASSEWGTVNEKLFF
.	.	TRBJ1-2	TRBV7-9	TGTGCCAGCAGTGGGTCCCTCCGCGGCTACACCTTC	CASSGSLRGYTF
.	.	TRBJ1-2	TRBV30	TGTGCCTTAACCACAGGGTCTAGCTATGGCTACACCTTC	CALTTGSSYGYTF
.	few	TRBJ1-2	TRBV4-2	TGTGCCAGCAGCCTTGGACAGAGAAAAGCTAACTATGGCTACACCTTC	CASSLGQRKANYGYTF
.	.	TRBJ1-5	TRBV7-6	TGTGCCAGCAGCTCTCTGGGGGATCAGCCCCAGCATTTT	CASSSLGDQPQHF
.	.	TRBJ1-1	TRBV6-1	TGTGCCAGCAGTGAAGTGCGCAGGGGTACTGAAGCTTTCTTT	CASSEVRRGTEAFF
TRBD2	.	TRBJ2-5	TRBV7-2	TGTGCCAGCAGCTTAGTTAGCGGGGAACAAGAGACCCAGTACTTC	CASSLVSGEQETQYF
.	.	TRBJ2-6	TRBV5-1	TGCGCCAGCAGCTTGGGAGGGGGCTCTGGGGCCAACGTCCTGACTTTC	CASSLGGGSGANVLTF
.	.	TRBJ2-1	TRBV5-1	TGCGCCAGCAGCTTGGTGGGGGAGAGCTCCTACAATGAGCAGTTCTTC	CASSLVGESSYNEQFF
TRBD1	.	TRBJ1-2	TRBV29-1	TGCAGCGTTGTAGGGGGCGATGGCTACACCTTC	CSVVGGDGYTF
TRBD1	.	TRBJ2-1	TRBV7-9	TGTGCCAGCAGCCCCGGGACAGGGTTCTACAATGAGCAGTTCTTC	CASSPGTGFYNEQFF
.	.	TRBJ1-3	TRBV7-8	TGTGCCAGCAGCTTAGGTTTGGCTGCCTCCACAGGAAACACCATATATTTT	CASSLGLAASTGNTIYF
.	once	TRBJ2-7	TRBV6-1	TGTGCCAGCAGCGAAATCGGCCGTCCCCCATCCTACGAGCAGTACTTC	CASSEIGRPPSYEQYF
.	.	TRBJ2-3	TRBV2	TGTGCCAGCATGGAGACCCCAGATACGCAGTATTTT	CASMETPDTQYF
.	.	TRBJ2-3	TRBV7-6	TGTGCCAGCAGCCCTGGGCCTAGCACAGATACGCAGTATTTT	CASSPGPSTDTQYF
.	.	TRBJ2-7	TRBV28	TGTGCCAGCAGTCCACCCAGGACCATTTCCCAAGTCTCCTACGAGCAGTACTTC	CASSPPRTISQVSYEQYF
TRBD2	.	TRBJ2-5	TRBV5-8	TGTGCCAGCAGCCCAGTAGCGGGAGAGACCCAGTACTTC	CASSPVAGETQYF
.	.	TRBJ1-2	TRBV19	TGTGCCAGTAGTCTGGACACCAATCTCGCGGGGGGCTACACCTTC	CASSLDTNLAGGYTF
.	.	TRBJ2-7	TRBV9	TGTGCCAGCAGCGCGGGGACTGTGCCCAATTACGAGCAGTACTTC	CASSAGTVPNYEQYF
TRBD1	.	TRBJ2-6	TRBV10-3	TGTGCCATCAGTGAGGCTCCGGGACAGGGATCGTCTGGGGCCAACGTCCTGACTTTC	CAISEAPGQGSSGANVLTF
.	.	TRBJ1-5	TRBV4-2	TGTGCCAGCAGCTTCACCTGGGCCTCAGGCAATCAGCCCCAGCATTTT	CASSFTWASGNQPQHF
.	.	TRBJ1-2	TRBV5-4	TGTGCCAGCAGCTTGGACAGGGATGGCTACACCTTC	CASSLDRDGYTF
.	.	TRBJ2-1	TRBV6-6	TGTGCCAGCAGCCAAGTGTCCGGGGGGCCCAACAATGAGCAGTTCTTC	CASSQVSGGPNNEQFF
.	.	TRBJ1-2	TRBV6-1	TGTGCCACCACCCGGTACACGGACTCGGATGGCTACACCTTC	CATTRYTDSDGYTF
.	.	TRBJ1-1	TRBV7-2	TGTGCCAGCTCTAGGGCCACCTCGAACACTGAAGCTTTCTTT	CASSRATSNTEAFF
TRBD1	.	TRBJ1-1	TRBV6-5	TGTGCCAGCAGTTTCGACAGGGTCACTGAAGCTTTCTTT	CASSFDRVTEAFF
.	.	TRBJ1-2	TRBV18	TGTGCCAGCTCACCTGACAGCTCCTATGGCTACACCTTC	CASSPDSSYGYTF
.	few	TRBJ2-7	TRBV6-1	TGTGCCAGCAGGGGGCCAGGGACCTACGAGCAGTACTTC	CASRGPGTYEQYF
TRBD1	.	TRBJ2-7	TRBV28	TGTGCCAGCAGTCCCGGGACAGGCTTATACGAGCAGTACTTC	CASSPGTGLYEQYF
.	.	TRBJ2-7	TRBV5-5	TGTGCCAGCGCCCAGGGTGACGAGCAGTACTTC	CASAQGDEQYF
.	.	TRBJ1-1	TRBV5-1	TGCGCCAGCACCCCCCTTACAGGGAACACTGAAGCTTTCTTT	CASTPLTGNTEAFF
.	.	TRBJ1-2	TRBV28	TGTGCCAGCATCCCCGGGGTGTTTAACTATGGCTACACCTTC	CASIPGVFNYGYTF
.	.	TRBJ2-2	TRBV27	TGTGCCAGCAAATTTATAAACACCGGGGAGCTGTTTTTT	CASKFINTGELFF
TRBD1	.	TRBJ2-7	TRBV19	TGTGCCAGTACCCCGGGACAGGGTCATTCCTACGAGCAGTACTTC	CASTPGQGHSYEQYF
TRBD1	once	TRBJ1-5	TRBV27	TGTGCCAGCAGTTATGCAGGGGGTGGTCAGCCCCAGCATTTT	CASSYAGGGQPQHF
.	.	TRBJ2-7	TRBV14	TGTGCCAGCAGCCAAGTCGGCGCATCCGGGACCTACGAGCAGTACTTC	CASSQVGASGTYEQYF
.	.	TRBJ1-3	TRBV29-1	TGCAGCGTTTCGGGCGGCTTCTCTGGAAACACCATATATTTT	CSVSGGFSGNTIYF
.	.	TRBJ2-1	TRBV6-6	TGTGCCAGCAGCCCACCGGGCGGGTCCTATCGTGAGCAGTTCTTC	CASSPPGGSYREQFF
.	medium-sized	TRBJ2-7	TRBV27	TGTGCCAGCAGTGGTACTAGTCGCGAGCAGTACTTC	CASSGTSREQYF
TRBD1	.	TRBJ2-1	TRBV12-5	TGTGCTAGTGGTTTGGTACTGGGACAGGGGGCGAATGAGCAGTTCTTC	CASGLVLGQGANEQFF
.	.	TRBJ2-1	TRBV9	TGTGCCAGCAGCTACGACCCCAGCTCCTACAATGAGCAGTTCTTC	CASSYDPSSYNEQFF
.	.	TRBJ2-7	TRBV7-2	TGTGCCAGCAGCTATTTCGCGGTCCACGAGGGGCCCCACGAGCAGTACTTC	CASSYFAVHEGPHEQYF
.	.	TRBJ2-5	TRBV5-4	TGTGCCAGCAGCTCGAGTAATGCGGGGATGGGAGAGACCCAGTACTTC	CASSSSNAGMGETQYF
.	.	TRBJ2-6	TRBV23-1	TGCGCCAGCAGTCAACTCCCCCGCACCGGCTTCTCTGGGGCCAACGTCCTGACTTTC	CASSQLPRTGFSGANVLTF